These T cell receptor beta chains were read from a single sample in a study of shared clonotypes between healthy human individuals. The table came from immunoSEQ multiplex PCR; TCRdb's copy has only in-frame clones and leaves some out. This table holds around 1.9 million clones, 85% to 95% found once. Sequenced material: naive CD8+ T cells from PBMCs. These receptors originate from a man aged 18 to 30 in good health. Some clones in this sample may be carry-over from other donors' samples. Each CDR3 is given with its conserved first and last residue. A D gene is named only where the DNA matches it firmly. Clone size is given for some rows only: seen once, a few or many times, or a class if the clone is expanded.

v_gene	abundance	j_gene	d_gene	CDR3aa	CDR3nt
TRBV7-2	-	TRBJ2-3	TRBD1	CASSESGTGPWDTQYF	TGTGCCAGCAGCGAATCCGGGACAGGGCCCTGGGATACGCAGTATTTT
TRBV23-1	-	TRBJ2-7	-	CASSQETEQTYEQYF	TGCGCCAGCAGTCAAGAAACAGAGCAAACCTACGAGCAGTACTTC
TRBV20-1	-	TRBJ2-1	TRBD2	CSAREAGVQFF	TGCAGTGCTAGAGAGGCGGGAGTTCAGTTCTTC
TRBV19	-	TRBJ2-3	TRBD2	CASSPTRWSGRDTQYF	TGTGCCAGTAGCCCAACAAGGTGGAGCGGGAGAGATACGCAGTATTTT
TRBV30	-	TRBJ1-2	TRBD1	CAWSVPLGQEYGYTF	TGTGCCTGGAGTGTACCCCTCGGACAGGAGTATGGCTACACCTTC
TRBV6-7	-	TRBJ2-1	-	CASSYPSEGGRVQGNEQFF	TGTGCCAGCAGTTACCCCTCCGAGGGGGGGAGGGTACAGGGGAATGAGCAGTTCTTC
TRBV6-1	-	TRBJ2-7	TRBD1	CASRGLTGDGYEQYF	TGTGCCAGCAGGGGTTTGACAGGGGACGGCTACGAGCAGTACTTC
TRBV5-1	-	TRBJ2-2	TRBD2	CASSFPAGANTGELFF	TGCGCCAGCAGCTTTCCAGCGGGAGCGAACACCGGGGAGCTGTTTTTT
TRBV9	-	TRBJ1-2	-	CASSASGPPHGYTF	TGTGCCAGCAGCGCTTCAGGGCCTCCTCATGGCTACACCTTC
TRBV10-1	-	TRBJ1-1	-	CASSEYRDFTEAFF	TGCGCCAGCAGTGAGTACCGGGATTTCACTGAAGCTTTCTTT
TRBV6-5	-	TRBJ1-5	-	CASSQTGNQPQHF	TGTGCCAGCAGTCAGACTGGAAATCAGCCCCAGCATTTT
TRBV18	-	TRBJ2-5	-	CASSPPGGETQYF	TGTGCCAGCTCACCACCGGGGGGAGAGACCCAGTACTTC
TRBV28	-	TRBJ2-1	TRBD1	CASSPPGTENNEQFF	TGTGCCAGCAGTCCCCCCGGGACAGAAAACAATGAGCAGTTCTTC
TRBV27	once	TRBJ2-1	TRBD2	CASHTGGLYNEQFF	TGTGCCAGCCATACGGGAGGCCTCTACAATGAGCAGTTCTTC
TRBV10-3	-	TRBJ2-7	TRBD2	CAISEPTSGRTEQYF	TGTGCCATCAGTGAGCCGACTAGCGGGAGAACCGAGCAGTACTTC
TRBV9	-	TRBJ2-1	TRBD2	CASSHPVEGTSGAYAYNEQFF	TGTGCCAGCAGCCACCCTGTGGAGGGGACTAGCGGAGCCTACGCCTACAATGAGCAGTTCTTC
TRBV5-4	-	TRBJ2-7	-	CASSFGLVNTYEQYF	TGTGCCAGCAGCTTCGGGCTGGTAAACACATACGAGCAGTACTTC
TRBV7-9	-	TRBJ2-7	TRBD1	CASSPPGTGTYEQYF	TGTGCCAGCAGCCCCCCCGGGACAGGGACCTACGAGCAGTACTTC
TRBV7-8	-	TRBJ1-2	-	CASSLLRETIYGYTF	TGTGCCAGCAGCTTATTACGCGAGACCATCTATGGCTACACCTTC
TRBV29-1	-	TRBJ2-1	-	CSVSFNEQFF	TGCAGCGTGTCCTTCAATGAGCAGTTCTTC
TRBV27	-	TRBJ2-3	TRBD2	CASSLARLAGGPDTQYF	TGTGCCAGCAGTTTGGCCCGACTAGCGGGAGGACCAGATACGCAGTATTTT
TRBV4-3	-	TRBJ1-4	TRBD1	CASSQDGTENEKLFF	TGCGCCAGCAGCCAAGATGGGACAGAGAATGAAAAACTGTTTTTT
TRBV9	-	TRBJ2-7	TRBD2	CASSDRTSGRDEQYF	TGTGCCAGCAGTGACCGGACTAGCGGGAGAGACGAGCAGTACTTC
TRBV7-9	-	TRBJ2-7	TRBD1	CASSLRQGTYEQYF	TGTGCCAGCAGCTTGAGACAGGGAACCTACGAGCAGTACTTC
TRBV5-6	-	TRBJ1-5	TRBD1	CASSLRTGDQPQHF	TGTGCCAGCAGCTTGAGGACAGGGGATCAGCCCCAGCATTTT
TRBV29-1	once	TRBJ2-2	-	CSVVIGSGELFF	TGCAGCGTTGTAATAGGGTCCGGGGAGCTGTTTTTT
TRBV9	-	TRBJ2-1	TRBD1	CASSGRQGNYNEQFF	TGTGCCAGCAGCGGACGACAGGGGAACTACAATGAGCAGTTCTTC
TRBV6-5	-	TRBJ2-7	-	CASSYSSGGTTYEQYF	TGTGCCAGCAGTTACTCAAGTGGAGGGACAACCTACGAGCAGTACTTC
TRBV9	-	TRBJ2-7	-	CASSVGRADYEQYF	TGTGCCAGCAGCGTAGGCCGAGCGGACTACGAGCAGTACTTC
TRBV7-8	-	TRBJ1-5	-	CASSLLGFSSQPQHF	TGTGCCAGCAGCCTCTTGGGGTTTTCCAGTCAGCCCCAGCATTTT
TRBV11-2	-	TRBJ1-2	-	CASSFGLYNENNYGYTF	TGTGCCAGCAGCTTTGGTTTGTACAACGAAAATAACTATGGCTACACCTTC
TRBV7-9	-	TRBJ1-4	-	CASSPGLDLNEKLFF	TGTGCCAGCAGCCCAGGCCTGGACCTAAATGAAAAACTGTTTTTT
TRBV9	-	TRBJ2-7	-	CASSSSSWVGVPYEQYF	TGTGCCAGCAGCTCCTCGTCTTGGGTGGGGGTGCCCTACGAGCAGTACTTC
TRBV25-1	-	TRBJ1-1	-	CASSESTVEAFF	TGTGCCAGCAGTGAATCTACAGTCGAAGCTTTCTTT
TRBV5-1	-	TRBJ2-7	-	CASSLEVGRLRGKYF	TGCGCCAGCAGCTTGGAAGTAGGACGGCTGCGGGGAAAGTACTTC
TRBV10-3	once	TRBJ1-5	-	CVISDPVGGVEGNQPQHF	TGTGTCATCAGTGACCCTGTAGGCGGGGTAGAGGGCAATCAGCCCCAGCATTTT
TRBV7-9	-	TRBJ2-1	TRBD2	CASSPGTSGQFF	TGTGCCAGCAGCCCGGGGACTAGCGGGCAGTTCTTC
TRBV7-9	-	TRBJ1-1	-	CASSPPGRGTEAFF	TGTGCCAGCAGCCCCCCTGGGAGGGGCACTGAAGCTTTCTTT
TRBV6-5	-	TRBJ2-7	-	CASTAGLVYEQYF	TGTGCCAGCACCGCGGGACTGGTCTACGAGCAGTACTTC
TRBV2	-	TRBJ1-4	-	CASILAGADEEKLFF	TGTGCCAGCATCCTCGCCGGGGCGGATGAAGAAAAACTGTTTTTT
TRBV9	-	TRBJ2-7	TRBD2	CASSVAPSGRRGEQYF	TGTGCCAGCAGCGTCGCTCCTAGCGGGAGGCGCGGGGAGCAGTACTTC
TRBV19	-	TRBJ1-5	-	CASRPRRDQPQHF	TGTGCCAGTAGGCCCCGCCGGGATCAGCCCCAGCATTTT